This is a list of T cell receptor beta chains from one sample in a study of CD8+ T cells in alopecia areata. Generated by immunoSEQ multiplex PCR, the TCRdb table keeps only in-frame clones and is missing some. The profile shows 150,000 to 200,000 clones, 59% of them singletons. This material consisted of CD4+ T cells sorted from blood, taken at week 0. These receptor sequences come from a human donor with alopecia areata. Both conserved end residues are part of each CDR3. A D gene is named only where the DNA matches it firmly. Clone size appears in some rows only: once, few, many, or a class for an expanded clone.

>TRBJ2-7|NA|TRBV7-8|NA
CASSLSLAGLYPYF
TGTGCCAGCAGCTTAAGTTTAGCCGGGCTATATCCGTACTTC
>TRBJ2-7|NA|TRBV23-1|NA
CASSQSPDTCYEQYF
TGCGCCAGCAGTCAATCACCGGACACCTGCTACGAGCAGTACTTC
>TRBJ2-5|NA|TRBV15|TRBD2
CATSRDTPSGGQGKTQYF
TGTGCCACCAGCAGAGATACCCCCTCGGGGGGGCAGGGGAAGACCCAGTACTTC
>TRBJ2-5|NA|TRBV27|TRBD1
CANTGQSQETQYF
TGTGCCAACACGGGACAGTCCCAAGAGACCCAGTACTTC
>TRBJ1-2|NA|TRBV29-1|NA
CSVRQAEGFGYTF
TGCAGCGTTCGACAGGCCGAAGGTTTTGGCTACACCTTC
>TRBJ2-1|few|TRBV30|TRBD2
CAWRLLAGGYNEQFF
TGTGCCTGGAGACTCCTAGCGGGGGGTTACAATGAGCAGTTCTTC
>TRBJ1-2|NA|TRBV29-1|NA
CSVERVRSMYGYTF
TGCAGCGTTGAGAGGGTCCGGTCTATGTATGGCTACACCTTC
>TRBJ2-7|NA|TRBV6-5|NA
CASRVRQDTYEQYF
TGTGCCAGCAGAGTTAGACAGGATACCTACGAGCAGTACTTC
>TRBJ2-5|NA|TRBV6-6|NA
CASSYSETQYF
TGTGCCAGCAGTTACTCGGAGACCCAGTACTTC
>TRBJ2-1|few|TRBV5-8|TRBD2
CASSRGSGAQQFF
TGTGCCAGCAGCCGAGGGAGCGGGGCCCAGCAGTTCTTC
>TRBJ1-1|NA|TRBV21-1|NA
CASSKVAGGTEAFF
NA
>TRBJ2-3|NA|TRBV5-1|NA
CASDPTGGTDTQYF
TGCGCCAGCGATCCGACCGGTGGAACAGATACGCAGTATTTT
>TRBJ2-1|few|TRBV18|NA
CASSPPSGGTYNEQFF
TGTGCCAGCTCACCACCGTCCGGGGGAACCTACAATGAGCAGTTCTTC
>TRBJ1-5|few|TRBV7-2|TRBD1
CASSQRQGSNSNQPQHF
TGTGCCAGCAGCCAACGACAGGGCTCAAATAGCAATCAGCCCCAGCATTTT
>TRBJ1-1|NA|TRBV9|TRBD1
CASSVDRRDRGGGTEAFF
TGTGCCAGCAGCGTAGACCGCCGGGACAGGGGAGGGGGCACTGAAGCTTTCTTT
>TRBJ2-6|NA|TRBV9|NA
CASSASTGSGANVLTF
TGTGCCAGCAGCGCTTCTACAGGGTCTGGGGCCAACGTCCTGACTTTC
>TRBJ1-2|once|TRBV4-2|NA
CASSRENGYTF
TGTGCCAGCAGCCGAGAAAATGGCTACACCTTC
>TRBJ1-1|NA|TRBV6-5|TRBD1
CASSYKQGAGTEAFF
TGTGCCAGCAGTTACAAACAGGGGGCGGGCACTGAAGCTTTCTTT
>TRBJ2-1|NA|TRBV9|TRBD2
CASSVGREGEQFF
TGTGCCAGCAGCGTAGGCCGGGAGGGTGAGCAGTTCTTC
>TRBJ1-6|NA|TRBV7-2|TRBD1
CASSLIPGQGAEWSPLHF
TGTGCCAGCAGCCTAATTCCCGGACAGGGGGCGGAATGGTCACCCCTCCACTTT
>TRBJ2-3|NA|TRBV10-3|TRBD1
CAISESGQGTDTQYF
TGTGCCATCAGTGAGTCGGGACAGGGCACAGATACGCAGTATTTT
>TRBJ1-2|NA|TRBV10-3|TRBD1
CAISDRNRGNGYTF
TGTGCCATCAGTGATCGGAACAGGGGTAATGGCTACACCTTC
>TRBJ1-4|NA|TRBV29-1|TRBD1
CSVRQGATNEKLFF
TGCAGCGTGAGACAGGGGGCTACTAATGAAAAACTGTTTTTT
>TRBJ2-3|few|TRBV9|NA
CASSLRDKFPTDTQYF
TGTGCCAGCAGCCTCCGGGACAAGTTTCCCACAGATACGCAGTATTTT
>TRBJ1-2|NA|TRBV30|NA
CVTGGSYGYTF
TGTGTCACGGGGGGAAGCTATGGCTACACCTTC
>TRBJ2-2|NA|TRBV6-5|TRBD1
CASTRDRVTGELFF
TGTGCCAGCACCCGGGACAGGGTCACCGGGGAGCTGTTTTTT
>TRBJ2-3|few|TRBV18|NA
CASSVGGAEDTQYF
TGTGCCAGCTCAGTGGGGGGGGCCGAAGATACGCAGTATTTT
>TRBJ1-5|NA|TRBV4-1|NA
CASSQRQGNQPQHF
TGCGCCAGCAGCCAGAGACAAGGCAATCAGCCCCAGCATTTT
>TRBJ1-2|NA|TRBV4-1|NA
CASSQDSTGNYGYTF
TGCGCCAGCAGCCAAGATAGCACCGGAAATTATGGCTACACCTTC
>TRBJ2-3|NA|TRBV2|NA
CASSVTQTTDTQYF
TGTGCCAGCAGTGTGACACAAACCACAGATACGCAGTATTTT
>TRBJ1-6|NA|TRBV27|NA
CASSSRMTSYNSPLHF
TGTGCCAGCAGTTCTCGGATGACATCGTATAATTCACCCCTCCACTTT
>TRBJ1-2|few|TRBV6-5|NA
CASSYDQGGDGYTF
TGTGCCAGCAGTTACGACCAGGGCGGGGATGGCTACACCTTC
>TRBJ1-1|few|TRBV7-8|TRBD1
CASSSRDRGTEAFF
TGTGCCAGCAGCTCCCGGGACAGGGGCACTGAAGCTTTCTTT
>TRBJ1-1|NA|TRBV30|TRBD1
CAWSPGTGPEAFF
TGTGCCTGGAGTCCCGGGACAGGACCAGAAGCTTTCTTT
>TRBJ2-5|few|TRBV7-2|NA
CASSQETQYF
TGTGCCAGCAGCCAAGAGACCCAGTACTTC
>TRBJ1-1|NA|TRBV29-1|NA
CSVGVGAGKNTEAFF
TGCAGCGTGGGGGTTGGGGCAGGTAAGAACACTGAAGCTTTCTTT
>TRBJ2-5|NA|TRBV29-1|NA
CSVVKGGRKYF
TGCAGCGTTGTTAAGGGGGGAAGAAAGTACTTC
>TRBJ2-5|NA|TRBV20-1|NA
CSAGLTQYF
TGCAGTGCTGGACTTACCCAGTACTTC
>TRBJ2-1|NA|TRBV5-5|NA
CASRSNVNTNNEQFF
TGTGCCAGCAGATCAAACGTGAACACAAACAATGAGCAGTTCTTC
>TRBJ1-6|NA|TRBV6-1|NA
CASSLQDNSPLHF
TGTGCCAGCAGCTTACAGGATAATTCACCCCTCCACTTT
>TRBJ2-7|few|TRBV29-1|TRBD1
CSGRTGGGEQYF
TGCAGCGGACGGACAGGGGGCGGCGAGCAGTACTTC
>TRBJ1-1|few|TRBV4-1|NA
CASSLERGTEAFF
TGCGCCAGCAGCCTGGAGAGGGGGACTGAAGCTTTCTTT
>TRBJ2-5|NA|TRBV5-1|TRBD1
CASSLVPGQQETQYF
TGCGCCAGCAGCTTGGTGCCGGGACAGCAAGAGACCCAGTACTTC
>TRBJ2-7|NA|TRBV30|NA
CAWSVPMRSSYEQYF
TGTGCCTGGAGTGTACCAATGCGGAGCTCCTACGAGCAGTACTTC
>TRBJ1-2|NA|TRBV30|NA
CAWSVGFGSPNYGYTF
TGTGCCTGGAGTGTAGGGTTTGGCAGCCCAAACTATGGCTACACCTTC
>TRBJ1-2|NA|TRBV23-1|NA
CASSQSPGNYGYTF
TGCGCCAGCAGTCAATCGCCAGGGAACTATGGCTACACCTTC
>TRBJ2-7|NA|TRBV7-9|NA
CASSYLEAGPYEQYF
TGTGCCAGCAGCTACCTGGAGGCAGGACCCTACGAGCAGTACTTC
>TRBJ2-7|NA|TRBV30|TRBD2
CAWSVAQRGGYEQYF
TGTGCCTGGAGTGTAGCCCAGCGGGGGGGGTACGAGCAGTACTTC
>TRBJ2-5|NA|TRBV10-3|TRBD2
CAISENQGGETQYF
TGTGCCATCAGTGAAAACCAGGGAGGGGAGACCCAGTACTTC
>TRBJ2-7|few|TRBV5-1|TRBD2
CASSTGLAGEQYF
TGCGCCAGCAGCACGGGACTAGCGGGCGAGCAGTACTTC
>TRBJ2-7|NA|TRBV4-1|TRBD1
CASSQDHGTGTFYEQYF
TGCGCCAGCAGCCAAGATCATGGGACAGGGACGTTCTACGAGCAGTACTTC
>TRBJ2-5|few|TRBV28|TRBD2
CASSLSWASGQETQYF
TGTGCCAGCAGTTTATCTTGGGCTAGCGGGCAAGAGACCCAGTACTTC
>TRBJ1-3|NA|TRBV2|NA
CASREDRVNTIYF
TGTGCCAGCAGAGAAGATCGGGTGAACACCATATATTTT
>TRBJ2-5|NA|TRBV2|NA
CASGERGGETQYF
TGTGCCAGCGGGGAGAGGGGTGGCGAGACCCAGTACTTC
>TRBJ1-1|NA|TRBV7-2|NA
CASSPQVDLNTEAFF
TGTGCCAGCAGCCCACAGGTGGATTTGAACACTGAAGCTTTCTTT